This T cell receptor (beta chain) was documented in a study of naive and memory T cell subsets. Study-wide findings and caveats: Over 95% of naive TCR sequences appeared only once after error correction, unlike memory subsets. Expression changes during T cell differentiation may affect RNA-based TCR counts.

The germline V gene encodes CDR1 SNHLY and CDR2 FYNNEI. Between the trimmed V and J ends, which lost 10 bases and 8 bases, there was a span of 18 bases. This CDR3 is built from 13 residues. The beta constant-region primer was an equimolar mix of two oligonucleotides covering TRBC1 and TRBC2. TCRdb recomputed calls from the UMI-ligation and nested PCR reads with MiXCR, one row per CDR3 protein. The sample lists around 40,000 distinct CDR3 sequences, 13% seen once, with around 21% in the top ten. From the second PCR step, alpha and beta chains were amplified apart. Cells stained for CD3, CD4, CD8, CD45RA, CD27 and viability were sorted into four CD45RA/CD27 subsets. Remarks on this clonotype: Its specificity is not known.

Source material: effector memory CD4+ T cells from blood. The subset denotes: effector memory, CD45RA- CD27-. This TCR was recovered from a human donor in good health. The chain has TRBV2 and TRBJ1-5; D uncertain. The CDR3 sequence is CATAPGLGEPQHF. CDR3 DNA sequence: TGTGCCACCGCGCCTGGCCTGGGTGAGCCCCAGCATTTT.